This T cell receptor (beta chain) was sequenced for a study of T cell responses to AZD1222 COVID-19 vaccine. Findings and limits, study-wide: Researchers took repertoire samples only after the peak T cell response had come. Clonal diversity may have been underestimated, and the donors were mostly white British, with more females than males. The study found Spike-specific TCR breadth and depth rose after two AZD1222 doses.

Trimming took 4 bases from V and 10 from J, leaving 8 bases between them. The CDR3 is 11 amino acids. CDR1 PRHDT and CDR2 FYEKMQ come from the germline V gene (reference sequence). Concerning this clone: Its antigen is as yet unknown.

Clones were read by immunoSEQ multiplex PCR, and TCRdb kept only the in-frame ones, dropping some. The sample lists tens of thousands of clones; around nine tenths were seen once. V is TRBV13 and J is TRBJ2-1; D tentatively reads TRBD1 or TRBD2 (5 bases each). The source is an adult who received the AZD1222 COVID-19 vaccine. The sample was peripheral blood, taken 28 days after the second AZD1222 dose. The CDR3: CASSSEGEQFF. CDR3 sequence (DNA): TGTGCCAGCAGCTCCGAGGGGGAGCAGTTCTTC.